These T cell receptor beta chains were read from a single sample in a study of T cell changes during pregnancy in multiple sclerosis. Using immunoSEQ multiplex PCR, the repertoire was profiled, and TCRdb retains in-frame clones only, with some absent. This sample yields fewer than 65,000 clones, of which 91% are seen a single time; over 0.7% belongs to the top ten. This material consisted of peripheral blood, taken before pregnancy. These TCRs come from a female donor with multiple sclerosis, enrolled in a pregnancy study. Each CDR3 is given with its conserved first and last residue. The D gene is left open where the match is weak. Some rows mark clone size as missing; the rest say once, few, many or name a class of expanded clone.

>TRBV6-6|-|-|TRBJ2-4
TGTGCCAGCAGTGACTCGACTCTAGCCAAAAACATTCAGTACTTC
CASSDSTLAKNIQYF
>TRBV7-6|-|-|TRBJ2-5
TGTGCCAGCACCTTAGGAGGGGGCCATGAGACCCAGTACTTC
CASTLGGGHETQYF
>TRBV9|-|-|TRBJ2-5
TGTGCCAGCAGCGCGGACCCCCGGGGGGCCGGGTGGGAGACCCAGTACTTC
CASSADPRGAGWETQYF
>TRBV7-2|-|-|TRBJ1-6
TGTGCCAGCACCTCCATGGGAGCACCCCTCCACTTT
CASTSMGAPLHF
>TRBV6-5|-|TRBD2|TRBJ2-3
TGTGCCAGCAGTTACGAAGCGGGGGGGAGCACAGATACGCAGTATTTT
CASSYEAGGSTDTQYF
>TRBV18|-|-|TRBJ2-7
TGTGCCAGCTCACCAATTCTATCAACCTACGAGCAGTACTTC
CASSPILSTYEQYF
>TRBV19|once|-|TRBJ2-7
TGTGCCAGTAGTGCCCAGGGCTCCTACGAGCAGTACTTC
CASSAQGSYEQYF
>TRBV13|-|-|TRBJ1-2
TGTGCCAGCAGCTCCAAGGAGACAGACGCTAACTATGGCTACACCTTC
CASSSKETDANYGYTF
>TRBV30|-|-|TRBJ1-1
TGTGCCTGGAGTGTATACCTCGGGGAATGGGGGCGAGGCACTGAAGCTTTCTTT
CAWSVYLGEWGRGTEAFF
>TRBV9|once|-|TRBJ1-2
TGTGCCAGCAGCGTAAGGGAGTCCAACTATGGCTACACCTTC
CASSVRESNYGYTF
>TRBV11-2|-|-|TRBJ1-1
TGTGCCAGCAGCTTATTGGGGCGTTGGGGGGACACTGAAGCTTTCTTT
CASSLLGRWGDTEAFF
>TRBV7-8|-|TRBD1|TRBJ2-7
TGTGCCAGCAGCTTAGACAGGGGGCGCGAGCAGTACTTC
CASSLDRGREQYF
>TRBV11-2|-|-|TRBJ2-7
TGTGCCAGCGGTGGGGCAGGGTCCGAGCAGTACTTC
CASGGAGSEQYF
>TRBV9|-|TRBD1|TRBJ1-6
TGTGCCAGCAGCGTAGACCCTACGACAGGGATGGGTTCACCCCTCCACTTT
CASSVDPTTGMGSPLHF
>TRBV2|-|-|TRBJ1-4
TGTGCCAGCACTACGCGCTTTGCAACTAATGAAAAACTGTTTTTT
CASTTRFATNEKLFF